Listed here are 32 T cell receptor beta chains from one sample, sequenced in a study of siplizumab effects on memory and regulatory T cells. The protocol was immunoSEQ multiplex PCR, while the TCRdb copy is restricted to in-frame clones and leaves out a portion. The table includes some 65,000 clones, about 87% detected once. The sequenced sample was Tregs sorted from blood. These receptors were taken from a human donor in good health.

The CDR3 DNA reads TGTGCCAGCTTTGTGTATAAGTGGGGAGGGTACCAAGAGACCCAGTACTTC. This codes for CASFVYKWGGYQETQYF. The chain links TRBV25-1 to TRBJ2-5; TRBD2 matches at 7 bases. The germline CDR1 and CDR2 sequences are MGHDK and SYGVNS. This CDR3 contains 17 residues. V gave up 8 bases and J gave up 0 bases; unmatched junction bases: 15.

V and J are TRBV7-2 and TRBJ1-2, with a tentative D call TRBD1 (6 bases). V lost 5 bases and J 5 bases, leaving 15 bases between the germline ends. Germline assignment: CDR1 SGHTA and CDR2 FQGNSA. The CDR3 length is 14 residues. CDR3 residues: CASSLDSLLYGYTF. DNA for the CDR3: TGTGCCAGCAGCCTGGACAGTCTACTATATGGCTACACCTTC.

The CDR3 coding sequence is TGTGCCTGGAGTGGTGGGACTACTTTCGACCCAGGGGGCACCGAGCAGTACTTC. Its translation is CAWSGGTTFDPGGTEQYF. This chain connects TRBV30 to TRBJ2-7; D may be TRBD1 (8 bases). The V gene's germline CDR1 is GTSNPN and CDR2 SVGIG (reference sequence). The length of the CDR3 is 18 residues. V was shortened by 1 base and J by 6 bases, with 28 bases between the two germline ends.

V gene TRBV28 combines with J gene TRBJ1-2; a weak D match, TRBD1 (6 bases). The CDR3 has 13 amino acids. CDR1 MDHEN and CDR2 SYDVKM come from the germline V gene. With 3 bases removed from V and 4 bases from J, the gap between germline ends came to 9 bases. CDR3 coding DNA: TGTGCCAGCAGTTTTGACAGGTCCTATGGCTACACCTTC. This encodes CASSFDRSYGYTF.

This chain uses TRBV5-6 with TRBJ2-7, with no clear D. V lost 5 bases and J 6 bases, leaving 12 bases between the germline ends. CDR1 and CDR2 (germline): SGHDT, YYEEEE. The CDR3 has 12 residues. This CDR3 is CASSFGRSEQYF. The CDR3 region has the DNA TGTGCCAGCAGTTTCGGGCGGAGCGAGCAGTACTTC.

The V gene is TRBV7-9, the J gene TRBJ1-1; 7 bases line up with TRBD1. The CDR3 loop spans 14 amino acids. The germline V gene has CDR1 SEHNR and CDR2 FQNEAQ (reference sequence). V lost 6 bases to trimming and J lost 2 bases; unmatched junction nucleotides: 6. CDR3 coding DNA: TGTGCCAGCAGTCAAACAGGGGAAAACACTGAAGCTTTCTTT. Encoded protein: CASSQTGENTEAFF.

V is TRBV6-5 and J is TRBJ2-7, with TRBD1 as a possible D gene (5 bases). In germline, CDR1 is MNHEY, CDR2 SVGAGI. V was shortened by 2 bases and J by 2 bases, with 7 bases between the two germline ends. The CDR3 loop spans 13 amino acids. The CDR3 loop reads CASSYGAAYEQYF. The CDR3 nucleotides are TGTGCCAGCAGTTACGGGGCAGCCTACGAGCAGTACTTC.

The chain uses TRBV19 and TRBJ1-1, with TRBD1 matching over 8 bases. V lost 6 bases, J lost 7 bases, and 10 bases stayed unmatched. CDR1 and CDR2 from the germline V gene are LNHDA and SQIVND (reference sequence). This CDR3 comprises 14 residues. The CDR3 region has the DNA TGTGCCAGTAGGGACAGGGAGTGGCGGGGTGAAGCTTTCTTT. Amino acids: CASRDREWRGEAFF.

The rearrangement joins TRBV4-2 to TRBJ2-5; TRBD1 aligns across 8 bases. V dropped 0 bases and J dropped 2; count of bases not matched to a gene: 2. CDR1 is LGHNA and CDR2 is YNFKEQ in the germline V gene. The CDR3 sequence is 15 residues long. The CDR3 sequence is CASSQDGTGQETQYF. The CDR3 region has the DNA TGTGCCAGCAGCCAAGACGGGACAGGACAAGAGACCCAGTACTTC.

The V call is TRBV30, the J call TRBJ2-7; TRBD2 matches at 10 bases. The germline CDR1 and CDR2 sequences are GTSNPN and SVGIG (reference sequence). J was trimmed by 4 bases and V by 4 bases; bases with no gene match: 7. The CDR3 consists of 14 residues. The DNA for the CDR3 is TGTGCCTGGAATCCCGGGACTAGCGAGTACGAGCAGTACTTC. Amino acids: CAWNPGTSEYEQYF.

The CDR3 is CASSLVGLAEYEQYF. In DNA, the CDR3 is TGTGCCAGCAGCTTAGTAGGACTAGCGGAGTACGAGCAGTACTTC. This sequence joins TRBV11-2 and TRBJ2-7; 10 bases are a match to TRBD2. V lost 1 base, J lost 4 bases, and 4 bases stayed unmatched. Germline V gene data show CDR1 as SGHAT and CDR2 as FQNNGV. The CDR3 length is 15 residues.

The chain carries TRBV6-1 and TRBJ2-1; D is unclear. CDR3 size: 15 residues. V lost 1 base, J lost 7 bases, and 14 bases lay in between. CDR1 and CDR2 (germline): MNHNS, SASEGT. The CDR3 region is CASSEVWAPVNEQFF. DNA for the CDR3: TGTGCCAGCAGTGAAGTTTGGGCCCCGGTGAATGAGCAGTTCTTC.

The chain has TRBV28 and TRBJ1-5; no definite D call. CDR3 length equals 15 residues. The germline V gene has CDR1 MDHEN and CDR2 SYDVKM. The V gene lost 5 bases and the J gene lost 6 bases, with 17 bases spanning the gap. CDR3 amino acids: CASSPRGYMGQPQHF. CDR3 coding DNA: TGTGCCAGCAGTCCTCGCGGGTACATGGGTCAGCCCCAGCATTTT.

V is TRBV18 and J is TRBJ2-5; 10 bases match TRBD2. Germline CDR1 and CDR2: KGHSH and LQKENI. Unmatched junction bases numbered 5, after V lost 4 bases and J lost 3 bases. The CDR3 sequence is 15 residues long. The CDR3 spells CASSRSGTSEETQYF. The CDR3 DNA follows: TGTGCCAGCTCACGCTCCGGGACTAGCGAAGAGACCCAGTACTTC.

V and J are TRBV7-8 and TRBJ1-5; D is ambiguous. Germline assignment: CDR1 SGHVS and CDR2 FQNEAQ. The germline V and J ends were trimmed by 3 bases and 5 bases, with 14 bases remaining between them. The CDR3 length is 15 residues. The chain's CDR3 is CASSLVPNTYQPQHF. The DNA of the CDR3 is TGTGCCAGCAGCTTGGTGCCAAATACCTATCAGCCCCAGCATTTT.

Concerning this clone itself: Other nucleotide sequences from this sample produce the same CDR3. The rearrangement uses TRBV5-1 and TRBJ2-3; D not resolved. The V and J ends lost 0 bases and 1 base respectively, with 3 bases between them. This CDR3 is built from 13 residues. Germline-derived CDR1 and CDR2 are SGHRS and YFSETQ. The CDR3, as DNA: TGCGCCAGCAGCTTGGGCGGCACAGATACGCAGTATTTT. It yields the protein CASSLGGTDTQYF. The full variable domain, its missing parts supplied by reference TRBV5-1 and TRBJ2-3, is KAGVTQTPRYLIKTRGQQVTLSCSPISGHRSVSWYQQTPGQGLQFLFEYFSETQRNKGNFPGRFSGRQFSNSRSEMNVSTLELGDSALYLCASSLGGTDTQYFGPGTRLTVL.

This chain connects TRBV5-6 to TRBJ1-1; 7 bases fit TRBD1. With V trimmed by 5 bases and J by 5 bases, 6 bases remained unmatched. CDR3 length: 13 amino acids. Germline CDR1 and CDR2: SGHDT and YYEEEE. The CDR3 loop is CASRPQGRTEAFF. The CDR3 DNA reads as TGTGCCAGCAGACCACAGGGGAGGACTGAAGCTTTCTTT.

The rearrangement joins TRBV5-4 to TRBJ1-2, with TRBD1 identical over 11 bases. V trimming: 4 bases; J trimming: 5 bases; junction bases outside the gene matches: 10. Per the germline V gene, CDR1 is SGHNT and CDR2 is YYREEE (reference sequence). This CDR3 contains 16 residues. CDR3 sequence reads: CASSPGGQGAPYGYTF. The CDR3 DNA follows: TGTGCCAGCAGCCCGGGCGGACAGGGGGCACCTTATGGCTACACCTTC.

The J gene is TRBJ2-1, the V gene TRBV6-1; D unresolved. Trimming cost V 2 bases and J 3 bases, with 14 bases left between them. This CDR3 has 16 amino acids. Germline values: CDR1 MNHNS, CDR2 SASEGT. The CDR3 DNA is TGTGCCAGCAGTGAAAGGGTTTTAGGTATCTACAATGAGCAGTTCTTC. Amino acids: CASSERVLGIYNEQFF.

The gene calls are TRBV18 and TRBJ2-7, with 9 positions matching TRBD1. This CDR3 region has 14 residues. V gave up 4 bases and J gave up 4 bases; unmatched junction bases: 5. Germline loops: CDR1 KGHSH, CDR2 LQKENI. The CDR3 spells CASSHRTGEYEQYF. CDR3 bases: TGTGCCAGCTCACACAGGACAGGGGAGTACGAGCAGTACTTC.

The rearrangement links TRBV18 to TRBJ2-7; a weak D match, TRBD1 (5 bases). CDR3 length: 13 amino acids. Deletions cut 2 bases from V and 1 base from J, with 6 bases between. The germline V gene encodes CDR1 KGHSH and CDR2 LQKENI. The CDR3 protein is CASSPSGSYEQYF. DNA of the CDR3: TGTGCCAGCTCACCATCAGGGTCCTACGAGCAGTACTTC.

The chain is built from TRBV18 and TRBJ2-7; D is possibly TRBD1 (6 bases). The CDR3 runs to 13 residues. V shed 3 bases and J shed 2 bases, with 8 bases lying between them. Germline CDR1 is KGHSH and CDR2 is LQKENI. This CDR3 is CASSPQGTYEQYF. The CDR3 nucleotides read TGTGCCAGCTCACCCCAGGGGACCTACGAGCAGTACTTC.

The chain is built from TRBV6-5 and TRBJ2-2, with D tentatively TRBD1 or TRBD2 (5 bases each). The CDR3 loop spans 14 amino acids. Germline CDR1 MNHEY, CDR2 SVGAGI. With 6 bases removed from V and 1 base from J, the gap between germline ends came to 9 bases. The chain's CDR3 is CASSRDENTGELFF. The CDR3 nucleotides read TGTGCCAGCAGCCGGGACGAGAACACCGGGGAGCTGTTTTTT.

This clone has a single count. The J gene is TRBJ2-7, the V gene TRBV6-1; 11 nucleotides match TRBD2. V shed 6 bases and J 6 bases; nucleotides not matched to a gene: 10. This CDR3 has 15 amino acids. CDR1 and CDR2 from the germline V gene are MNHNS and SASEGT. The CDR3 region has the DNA TGTGCCAGCAGGGAGGTAGCGGGAGGGTTGAGCGAGCAGTACTTC. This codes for CASREVAGGLSEQYF.

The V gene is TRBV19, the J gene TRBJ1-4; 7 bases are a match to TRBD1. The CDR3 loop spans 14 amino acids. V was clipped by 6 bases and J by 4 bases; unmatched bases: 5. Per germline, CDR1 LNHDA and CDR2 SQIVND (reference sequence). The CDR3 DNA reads TGTGCCAGTAGGCAGGGGGACAGTAATGAAAAACTGTTTTTT. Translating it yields CASRQGDSNEKLFF. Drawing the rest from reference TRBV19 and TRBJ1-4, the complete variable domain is DGGITQSPKYLFRKEGQNVTLSCEQNLNHDAMYWYRQDPGQGLRLIYYSQIVNDFQKGDIAEGYSVSREKKESFPLTVTSAQKNPTAFYLCASRQGDSNEKLFFGSGTQLSVL.

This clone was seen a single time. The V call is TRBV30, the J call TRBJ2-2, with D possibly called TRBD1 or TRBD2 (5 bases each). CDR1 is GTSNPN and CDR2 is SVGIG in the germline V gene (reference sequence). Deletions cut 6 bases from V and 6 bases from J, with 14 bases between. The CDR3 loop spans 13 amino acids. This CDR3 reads CACQNVGAGELFF. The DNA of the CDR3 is TGTGCCTGCCAAAATGTGGGGGCCGGGGAGCTGTTTTTT.

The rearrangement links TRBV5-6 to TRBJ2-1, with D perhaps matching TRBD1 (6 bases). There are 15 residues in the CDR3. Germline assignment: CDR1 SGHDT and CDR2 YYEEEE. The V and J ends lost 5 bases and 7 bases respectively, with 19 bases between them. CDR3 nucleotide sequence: TGTGCCAGCAGGCAGGTGGGGGCGGGCATGAATGAGCAGTTCTTC. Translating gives CASRQVGAGMNEQFF.

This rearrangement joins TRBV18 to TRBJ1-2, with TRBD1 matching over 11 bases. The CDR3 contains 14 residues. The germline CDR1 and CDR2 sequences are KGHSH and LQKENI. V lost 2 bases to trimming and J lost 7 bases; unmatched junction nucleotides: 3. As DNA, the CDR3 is TGTGCCAGCTCACCAAGGACAGGGGGCGGTGGCTACACCTTC. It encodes CASSPRTGGGGYTF.

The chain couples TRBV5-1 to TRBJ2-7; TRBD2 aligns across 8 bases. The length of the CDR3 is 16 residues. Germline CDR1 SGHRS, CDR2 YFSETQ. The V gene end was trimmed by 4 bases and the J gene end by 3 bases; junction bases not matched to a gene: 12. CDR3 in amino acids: CASSGRFAGGLYEQYF. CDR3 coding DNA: TGCGCCAGCAGCGGAAGGTTCGCGGGGGGACTCTACGAGCAGTACTTC.

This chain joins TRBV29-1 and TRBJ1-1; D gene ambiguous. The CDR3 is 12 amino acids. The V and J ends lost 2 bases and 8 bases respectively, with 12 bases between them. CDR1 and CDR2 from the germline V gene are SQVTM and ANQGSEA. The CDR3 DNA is TGCAGCGTTGAATCCCGGGTCTCCGAAGCTTTCTTT. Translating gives CSVESRVSEAFF.

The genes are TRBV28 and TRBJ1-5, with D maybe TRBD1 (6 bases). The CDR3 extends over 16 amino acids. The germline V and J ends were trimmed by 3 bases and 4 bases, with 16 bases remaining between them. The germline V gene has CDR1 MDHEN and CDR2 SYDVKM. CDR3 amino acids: CASSFRDGGWNQPQHF. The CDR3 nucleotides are TGTGCCAGCAGTTTCCGGGATGGGGGCTGGAATCAGCCCCAGCATTTT.

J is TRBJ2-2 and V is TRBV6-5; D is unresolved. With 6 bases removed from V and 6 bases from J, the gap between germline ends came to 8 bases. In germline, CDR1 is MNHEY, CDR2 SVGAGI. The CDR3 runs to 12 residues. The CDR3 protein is CASRGIPGELFF. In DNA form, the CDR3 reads TGTGCCAGCAGGGGGATACCCGGGGAGCTGTTTTTT.